This T cell receptor (beta chain) originates from a study of blood T cell repertoires in COVID-19. On the study more broadly: From the United States, Italy and Spain came samples of acute and convalescent COVID-19. T cells, B-cell-depleted T cells, or PBMCs supplied cDNA or gDNA.

Germline V lookup: CDR1 LGHDT, CDR2 YNNKEL (reference sequence). The J segment lost 5 bases and the V segment lost 4 bases, leaving 7 bases of the junction unmatched. The CDR3 loop spans 15 amino acids. In the authors' workflow: Reference gene primer amplification gave nucleated cell count estimates. Produced via immunoSEQ multiplex PCR; TCRdb's table is partial and in-frame only. V and J calls and clone size are those listed in that table; D and trimming were worked out from the DNA. This table holds roughly 67,000 clones, 60% to 85% found once. The receptor's source is a human donor in a cohort sampled during active COVID-19. Material for sequencing was peripheral blood. The gene calls are TRBV3-1 (or the pseudogene TRBV3-2) and TRBJ2-2; the match to TRBD2 covers 7 bases. The CDR3: CASSPGGRITGELFF. CDR3 coding DNA: TGTGCCAGCAGCCCGGGGGGACGGATAACCGGGGAGCTGTTTTTT.